This T cell receptor beta chain comes out of a study of human T cells and chemical hapten exposure. The germline V gene encodes CDR1 SGHAT and CDR2 FQNNGV. V was pared by 4 bases and J by 6 bases, with 24 bases between. The length of the CDR3 is 17 residues. This clonotype was observed at least ten times. Time point described: pre-sensitization, week 0. Treatment indicated: therapeutic diphenylcyclopropenone sensitization with weekly scalp DPC. One entry per CDR3 protein, called by TCRdb with MiXCR from the RACE reads. The sample yields more than 300,000 distinct CDR3 sequences, 4.5% to 5.5% seen once.

This receptor was taken from a woman under 30 with alopecia areata. Some clones in this sample may be carry-over from other donors' samples. The V and J genes are TRBV11-2 and TRBJ1-2; possible D gene TRBD1, 5 bases. Material: whole blood, obtained in connection with sensitization to the hapten diphenylcyclopropenone (DPC). CDR3 residues: CASSSPPGGSDPNGYTF. The CDR3 DNA sequence: TGTGCCAGCAGCTCCCCCCCGGGGGGGAGTGACCCTAATGGCTACACCTTC.